The source of this T cell receptor (beta chain) is a study of T cell responses to AZD1222 COVID-19 vaccine. Whole-study results and caveats: Spike-specific TCRs gained breadth and depth after people received two AZD1222 doses.

Profiling relied on immunoSEQ multiplex PCR, and the TCRdb table lists in-frame clones only, not all of them. The table records around 140,000 clones, over 85% of them present only once. Comment on this clone: Its antigen is not known.

In germline, CDR1 is SGHTA, CDR2 FQGTGA. The CDR3 runs 16 residues. The germline V and J ends were trimmed by 6 bases and 1 base, with 15 bases remaining between them. The sequence derives from an adult in good health. This material consisted of peripheral blood, taken on day 0 of AZD1222 vaccination. V is TRBV7-3 and J is TRBJ2-2, with D maybe TRBD2 (7 bases). CDR3 DNA sequence: TGTGCCAGCAGATCGGGGGGCTCAGGGAACACCGGGGAGCTGTTTTTT. Its translation is CASRSGGSGNTGELFF.